This T cell receptor beta chain was identified during a study of CXCR3-negative and CXCR3-positive naive CD8 T cells. Sorts that each held around 300,000 cells were run in triplicate for every CD8+ T cell subset. The authors gated naive CD8+ T cells as CD45RO-CCR7+CD27+CD95-. UMI-labeled 5' RACE yielded the TRB cDNA libraries. TCRdb reanalyzed the 5' RACE reads and collapses them to one entry per CDR3 protein, without DNA. This table holds 100,000 to 150,000 distinct CDR3 sequences. CDR3 length: 16 residues. Germline CDR1 and CDR2: MNHNY and SVGAGI (reference sequence). This sequence was found in a human donor in good health. Some clones in this sample may be carry-over from other donors' samples. The chain uses TRBV6-6 and TRBJ2-3; TCRdb's D call, TRBD1, is unchecked because there is no DNA. The sample taken for sequencing was naive CXCR3- CD8+ T cells from blood. The sample's subset: CD45RO-CCR7+CD27+CD95- naive CD8+ T cells lacking CXCR3 (TNR3-). The CDR3 here is CASSEGGSWGTDTQYF.